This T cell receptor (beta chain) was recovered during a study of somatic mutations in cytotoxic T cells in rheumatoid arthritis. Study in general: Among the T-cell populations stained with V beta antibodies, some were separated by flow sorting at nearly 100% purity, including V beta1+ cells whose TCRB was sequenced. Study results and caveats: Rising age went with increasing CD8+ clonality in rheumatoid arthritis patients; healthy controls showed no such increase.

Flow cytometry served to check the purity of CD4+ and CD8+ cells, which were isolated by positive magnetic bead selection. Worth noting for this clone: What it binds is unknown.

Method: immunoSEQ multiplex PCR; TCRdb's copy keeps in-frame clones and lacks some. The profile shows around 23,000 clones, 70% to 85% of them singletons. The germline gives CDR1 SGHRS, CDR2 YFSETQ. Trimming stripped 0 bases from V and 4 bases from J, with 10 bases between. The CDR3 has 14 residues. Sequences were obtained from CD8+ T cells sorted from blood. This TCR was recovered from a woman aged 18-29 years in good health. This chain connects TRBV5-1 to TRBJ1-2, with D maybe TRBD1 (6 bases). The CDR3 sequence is CASSLGDTLYGYTF. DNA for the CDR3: TGCGCCAGCAGCTTGGGGGACACTCTCTATGGCTACACCTTC.